The present entry profiles one T cell receptor beta chain with its context. This entry comes from a study of blood T cell repertoires in COVID-19. Original methodology: Amplification with reference gene primers provided the estimates of nucleated cell counts. Generated by immunoSEQ multiplex PCR, the TCRdb table keeps only in-frame clones and is missing some. V and J calls and clone size are given by that table; D and trimming were obtained from the DNA. The sample consists of around 390,000 clones, approximately 90% of them appearing once. Germline loops: CDR1 SGHAT, CDR2 FQDESV (reference sequence). The CDR3 extends over 15 amino acids. Trimming removed 5 bases at V and 3 bases at J, with 16 bases between. Symptom resolution, clearance, or two negative PCRs marked donors in Cohort 3 as recovered.

The chain has TRBV11-1 and TRBJ1-2; D is uncertain. Sequencing was carried out using PBMCs or T cells enriched from blood (not recorded which). This clonotype was sampled from a woman in her forties or fifties who had recovered from COVID-19. The CDR3 DNA reads as TGTGCCAGCAGCCTAGGTCGGGGATGGGACTATGGCTACACCTTC. It codes for CASSLGRGWDYGYTF.